Presented here are 9 T cell receptor beta chains from one specimen sequenced in a study of blood T cell repertoires in COVID-19. Sequenced by immunoSEQ multiplex PCR; TCRdb stores in-frame clones only, minus some. The top ten hold over 4.5% of the sample, which has roughly 280,000 clones, less than 90% seen once. The sequenced material came from peripheral blood. The source of these receptors is a man aged 60 to 69 who had recovered from COVID-19.

The genes are TRBV19 and TRBJ2-2; 7 bases map to TRBD2. The ends lost 7 bases at V and 4 bases at J; junction bases unmatched: 9. In germline, CDR1 is LNHDA, CDR2 SQIVND (reference sequence). The CDR3 runs to 15 residues. The CDR3 DNA is TGTGCCAGTATGAATAAAGCGGGGTTCACCGGGGAGCTGTTTTTT. This translates into CASMNKAGFTGELFF.

V usage is TRBV6-2 or TRBV6-3 and J usage is TRBJ2-1; 10 bases agree with TRBD2. The CDR3 spans 14 residues. CDR1 is MNHEY and CDR2 is SVGEGT in the germline V gene. J was trimmed by 9 bases and V by 5 bases; bases with no gene match: 7. CDR3 coding DNA: TGTGCCAGCAGTGATCTAGCGGGGGTTTTTGAGCAGTTCTTC. Its translation: CASSDLAGVFEQFF.

The J gene is TRBJ1-1, the V gene TRBV6-1; D gene unclear. This CDR3 contains 14 residues. Germline V CDR1 and CDR2: MNHNS, SASEGT. Trimming took off 0 bases at V and 1 base at J, with 6 bases between the two ends. CDR3 sequence reads: CASSEAGGNTEAFF. The CDR3 region has the DNA TGTGCCAGCAGTGAAGCTGGCGGGAACACTGAAGCTTTCTTT.

This clone was picked up one time. The chain combines TRBV5-8 with TRBJ1-1; D is undetermined. Germline assignment: CDR1 SGHTS and CDR2 YDEGEE. Trimming cost V 0 bases and J 5 bases, with 8 bases left between them. This CDR3 spans 13 amino acids. CDR3 DNA sequence: TGTGCCAGCAGCTTGGGCTTCAGGACTGAAGCTTTCTTT. Translating it yields CASSLGFRTEAFF. The full variable domain, rest sourced from reference TRBV5-8 and TRBJ1-1, is EAGVTQSPTHLIKTRGQQATLRCSPISGHTSVYWYQQALGLGLQFLLWYDEGEERNRGNFPPRFSGRQFPNYSSELNVNALELEDSALYLCASSLGFRTEAFFGQGTRLTVV.

In its sample, this clone was seen many times. The V and J genes are TRBV4-2 and TRBJ1-6, with 7 bases that match TRBD1. This CDR3 is 17 amino acids long. Germline-derived CDR1 and CDR2 are LGHNA and YNFKEQ. V gave up 4 bases and J gave up 8 bases; unmatched junction bases: 14. The DNA of the CDR3 is TGTGCCAGCAGCCTACAACCACGACAGGGCAGTGATTCACCCCTCCACTTT. Amino acids: CASSLQPRQGSDSPLHF.

The chain carries TRBV5-6 and TRBJ1-1; 9 bases are a match to TRBD1. This CDR3 has 16 amino acids. Germline V gives CDR1 SGHDT, CDR2 YYEEEE. With 4 bases clipped from V and 0 bases from J, the junction kept 7 bases outside the gene matches. CDR3 DNA: TGTGCCAGCAGCCTCGACAGGGGGAATTTGAACACTGAAGCTTTCTTT. This encodes CASSLDRGNLNTEAFF.

This chain connects TRBV24-1 to TRBJ2-7; a weak D match, TRBD2 (6 bases). Germline assignment: CDR1 KGHDR and CDR2 SFDVKD. CDR3 size: 14 residues. The V end lost 3 bases, the J end lost 2 bases, and 10 bases lay between the germline ends. The CDR3: CATSDGGKTYEQYF. The DNA for the CDR3 is TGTGCCACCAGTGATGGGGGGAAAACCTACGAGCAGTACTTC.

This sequence joins TRBV4-2 and TRBJ2-3, with TRBD2 matching 9 bases. This CDR3 is built from 17 residues. The V segment lost 2 bases and the J segment 0 bases; nucleotides outside the gene matches: 6. CDR1 and CDR2 (germline): LGHNA, YNFKEQ. CDR3 sequence (DNA): TGTGCCAGCAGCCAACAGACTAGCGGAAGAAGCACAGATACGCAGTATTTT. It encodes CASSQQTSGRSTDTQYF.

This rearrangement joins TRBV3-1 (or the pseudogene TRBV3-2) to TRBJ1-6, with 9 positions matching TRBD1. V trimming: 4 bases; J trimming: 8 bases; junction bases outside the gene matches: 9. The germline V gene has CDR1 LGHDT and CDR2 YNNKEL (reference sequence). CDR3 size: 16 residues. In DNA form, the CDR3 reads TGTGCCAGCAGCCCGGTTCTCGGGACAGGGCATTCACCCCTCCACTTT. This codes for CASSPVLGTGHSPLHF.